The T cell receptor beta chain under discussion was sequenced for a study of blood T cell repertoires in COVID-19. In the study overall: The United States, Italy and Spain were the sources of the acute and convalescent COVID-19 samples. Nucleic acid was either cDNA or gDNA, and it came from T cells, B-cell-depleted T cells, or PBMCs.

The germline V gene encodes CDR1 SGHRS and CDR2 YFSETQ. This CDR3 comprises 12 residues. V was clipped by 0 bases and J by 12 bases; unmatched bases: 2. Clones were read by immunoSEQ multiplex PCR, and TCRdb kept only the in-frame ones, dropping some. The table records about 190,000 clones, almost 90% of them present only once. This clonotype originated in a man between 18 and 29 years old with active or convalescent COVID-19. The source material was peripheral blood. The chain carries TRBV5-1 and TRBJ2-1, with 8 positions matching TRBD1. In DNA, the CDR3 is TGCGCCAGCAGCTTGGAGGACAGGGTGCAGTTCTTC. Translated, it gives CASSLEDRVQFF.